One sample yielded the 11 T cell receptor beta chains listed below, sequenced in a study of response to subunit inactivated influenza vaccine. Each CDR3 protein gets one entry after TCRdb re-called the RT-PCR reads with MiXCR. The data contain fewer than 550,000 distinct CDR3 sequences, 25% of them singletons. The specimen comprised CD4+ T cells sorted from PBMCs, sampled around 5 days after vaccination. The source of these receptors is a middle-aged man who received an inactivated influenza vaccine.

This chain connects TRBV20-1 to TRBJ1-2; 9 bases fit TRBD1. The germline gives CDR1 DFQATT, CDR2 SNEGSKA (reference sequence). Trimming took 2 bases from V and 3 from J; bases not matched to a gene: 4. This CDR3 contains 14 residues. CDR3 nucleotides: TGCAGTGCTAGACAAGGACAGGGGCACTATGGCTACACCTTC. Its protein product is CSARQGQGHYGYTF.

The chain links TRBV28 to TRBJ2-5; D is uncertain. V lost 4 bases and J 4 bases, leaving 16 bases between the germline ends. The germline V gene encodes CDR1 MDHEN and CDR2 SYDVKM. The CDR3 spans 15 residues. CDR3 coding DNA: TGTGCCAGCAGTTCCCTGCGGTCGGGCTTAGAGACCCAGTACTTC. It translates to CASSSLRSGLETQYF.

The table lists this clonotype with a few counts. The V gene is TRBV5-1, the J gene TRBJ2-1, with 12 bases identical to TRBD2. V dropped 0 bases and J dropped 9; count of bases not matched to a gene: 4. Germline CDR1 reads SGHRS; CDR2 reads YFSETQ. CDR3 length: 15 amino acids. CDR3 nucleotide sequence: TGCGCCAGCAGCTTGGAAGGACTAGCGGGACTTGAGCAGTTCTTC. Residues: CASSLEGLAGLEQFF.

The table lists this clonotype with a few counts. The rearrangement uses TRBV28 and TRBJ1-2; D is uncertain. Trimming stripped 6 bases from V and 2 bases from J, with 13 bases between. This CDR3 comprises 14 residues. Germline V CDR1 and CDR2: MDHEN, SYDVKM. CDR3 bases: TGTGCCAGCAGCCAGCATTCCCAGAACTATGGCTACACCTTC. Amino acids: CASSQHSQNYGYTF.

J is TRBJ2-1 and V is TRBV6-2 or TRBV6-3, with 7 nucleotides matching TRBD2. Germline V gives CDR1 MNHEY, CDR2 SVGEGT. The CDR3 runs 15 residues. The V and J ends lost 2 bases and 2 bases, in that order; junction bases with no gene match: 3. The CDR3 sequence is CASSYRAGPYNEQFF. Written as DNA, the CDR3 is TGTGCCAGCAGTTACAGAGCGGGACCCTACAATGAGCAGTTCTTC.

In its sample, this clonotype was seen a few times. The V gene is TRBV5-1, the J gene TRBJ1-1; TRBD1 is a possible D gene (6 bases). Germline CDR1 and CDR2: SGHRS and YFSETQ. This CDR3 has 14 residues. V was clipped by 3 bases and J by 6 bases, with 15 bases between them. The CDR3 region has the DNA TGCGCCAGCAGCTCGGGCGAGGGGGTCGCTGAAGCTTTCTTT. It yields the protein CASSSGEGVAEAFF. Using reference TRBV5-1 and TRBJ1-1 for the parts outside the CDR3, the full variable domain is KAGVTQTPRYLIKTRGQQVTLSCSPISGHRSVSWYQQTPGQGLQFLFEYFSETQRNKGNFPGRFSGRQFSNSRSEMNVSTLELGDSALYLCASSSGEGVAEAFFGQGTRLTVV.

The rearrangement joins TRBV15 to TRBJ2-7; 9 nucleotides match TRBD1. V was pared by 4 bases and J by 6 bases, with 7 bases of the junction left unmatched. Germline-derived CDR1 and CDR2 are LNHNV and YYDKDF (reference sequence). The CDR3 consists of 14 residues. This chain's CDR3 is CATSTPTGGGEQYF. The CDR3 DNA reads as TGTGCCACCAGCACTCCGACAGGGGGGGGCGAGCAGTACTTC.

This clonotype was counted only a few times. The CDR3 here is CSGHPRTGNLRGLYEQYF. The CDR3 DNA reads TGCAGTGGACATCCAAGGACAGGGAACCTTCGGGGCCTCTACGAGCAGTACTTC. The V call is TRBV20-1, the J call TRBJ2-7; TRBD1 matches 8 bases. In germline, CDR1 is DFQATT, CDR2 SNEGSKA (reference sequence). The length of the CDR3 is 18 residues. V lost 7 bases to trimming and J lost 3 bases; unmatched junction nucleotides: 23.

The CDR3 nucleotides read TGTGCCAGCAGCTTACTGTGGGGGAACACCGGGGAGCTGTTTTTT. This translates into CASSLLWGNTGELFF. J is TRBJ2-2 and V is TRBV7-2; D gene unclear. There are 15 residues in the CDR3. Germline values: CDR1 SGHTA, CDR2 FQGNSA. Trimming shortened V by 2 bases and J by 1 base, and 8 bases separated the two germline ends. Variable domain in full (rest from reference TRBV7-2 and TRBJ2-2): GAGVSQSPSNKVTEKGKDVELRCDPISGHTALYWYRQSLGQGLEFLIYFQGNSAPDKSGLPSDRFSAERTGGSVSTLTIQRTQQEDSAVYLCASSLLWGNTGELFFGEGSRLTVL.

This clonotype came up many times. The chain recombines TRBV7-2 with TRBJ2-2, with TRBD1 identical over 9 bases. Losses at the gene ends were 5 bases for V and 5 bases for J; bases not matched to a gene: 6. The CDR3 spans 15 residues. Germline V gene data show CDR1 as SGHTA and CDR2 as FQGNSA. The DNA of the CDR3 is TGTGCCAGCAGCCTCGGGACAGGGCGGACCGGGGAGCTGTTTTTT. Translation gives CASSLGTGRTGELFF.

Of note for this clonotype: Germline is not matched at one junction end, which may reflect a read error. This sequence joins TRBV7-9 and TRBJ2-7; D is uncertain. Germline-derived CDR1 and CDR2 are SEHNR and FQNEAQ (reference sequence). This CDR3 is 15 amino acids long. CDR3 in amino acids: CASTLAPPVAYEQYF. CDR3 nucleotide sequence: TGTGCCAGCACCTTAGCCCCCCCCGTGGCCTACGAGCAGTACTTC.